This passage covers 5 T cell receptor beta chains from one sample sequenced in a study of shared clonotypes between healthy human individuals. CD45RO-negative, CCR7-positively selected cells formed the naive CD8 fraction, excluding terminally differentiated effector memory CD45RA+ cells. The assay was immunoSEQ multiplex PCR, and TCRdb's table has in-frame clones only and misses some. The sample carries hundreds of thousands of clones, approximately 90% recorded once. Sequenced material: naive CD8+ T cells sorted from blood. The origin of the receptors is a man younger than 40 in good health.

The V call is TRBV15, the J call TRBJ2-7; 8 nucleotides line up with TRBD1. The CDR3 contains 13 residues. CDR1 is LNHNV, CDR2 YYDKDF, per germline (reference sequence). V gave up 5 bases and J gave up 5 bases; unmatched junction bases: 5. The CDR3 bases are TGTGCCACCAGCGGGGACAGGTTCCACGAGCAGTACTTC. It codes for CATSGDRFHEQYF.

The chain joins TRBV7-9 to TRBJ2-3, with 7 positions matching TRBD1. The junction had 9 bases not matched to a gene; V was cut back by 5 bases and J by 1 base. The germline V gene encodes CDR1 SEHNR and CDR2 FQNEAQ (reference sequence). The CDR3 contains 16 residues. CDR3: CASSGYRGEGTDTQYF. CDR3 bases: TGTGCCAGCAGCGGATACAGGGGTGAGGGCACAGATACGCAGTATTTT.

This chain uses TRBV4-2 with TRBJ1-4, with a weak D call TRBD1 (6 bases). V lost 3 bases and J lost 6, with 14 bases in between. The CDR3 has 15 residues. The germline V gene has CDR1 LGHNA and CDR2 YNFKEQ. This CDR3 reads CASSQSVGGDEKLFF. DNA of the CDR3: TGTGCCAGCAGCCAGTCCGTCGGGGGCGATGAAAAACTGTTTTTT.

The rearrangement links TRBV15 to TRBJ1-1; D perhaps matches TRBD1 (6 bases). The CDR3 is made up of 15 amino acids. Germline assignment: CDR1 LNHNV and CDR2 YYDKDF (reference sequence). V shed 8 bases and J shed 2 bases, with 18 bases lying between them. CDR3 protein: CATGKGKGVNTEAFF. The DNA of the CDR3 is TGTGCCACCGGTAAGGGGAAGGGGGTCAACACTGAAGCTTTCTTT. The full variable domain, its missing parts supplied by reference TRBV15 and TRBJ1-1, is DAMVIQNPRYQVTQFGKPVTLSCSQTLNHNVMYWYQQKSSQAPKLLFHYYDKDFNNEADTPDNFQSRRPNTSFCFLDIRSPGLGDTAMYLCATGKGKGVNTEAFFGQGTRLTVV.

The V and J genes are TRBV9 and TRBJ2-3; possibly TRBD2 for D (5 bases). CDR1 is SGDLS and CDR2 is YYNGEE in the germline V gene. The CDR3 runs to 16 residues. The ends were cut back, 0 bases at V and 2 bases at J, with 13 bases in the middle. CDR3 DNA: TGTGCCAGCAGCGTAGAGCCTAGCCCCAACACAGATACGCAGTATTTT. Translating gives CASSVEPSPNTDTQYF. The complete variable domain, with remaining parts taken from reference TRBV9 and TRBJ2-3, reads DSGVTQTPKHLITATGQRVTLRCSPRSGDLSVYWYQQSLDQGLQFLIQYYNGEERAKGNILERFSAQQFPDLHSELNLSSLELGDSALYFCASSVEPSPNTDTQYFGPGTRLTVL.